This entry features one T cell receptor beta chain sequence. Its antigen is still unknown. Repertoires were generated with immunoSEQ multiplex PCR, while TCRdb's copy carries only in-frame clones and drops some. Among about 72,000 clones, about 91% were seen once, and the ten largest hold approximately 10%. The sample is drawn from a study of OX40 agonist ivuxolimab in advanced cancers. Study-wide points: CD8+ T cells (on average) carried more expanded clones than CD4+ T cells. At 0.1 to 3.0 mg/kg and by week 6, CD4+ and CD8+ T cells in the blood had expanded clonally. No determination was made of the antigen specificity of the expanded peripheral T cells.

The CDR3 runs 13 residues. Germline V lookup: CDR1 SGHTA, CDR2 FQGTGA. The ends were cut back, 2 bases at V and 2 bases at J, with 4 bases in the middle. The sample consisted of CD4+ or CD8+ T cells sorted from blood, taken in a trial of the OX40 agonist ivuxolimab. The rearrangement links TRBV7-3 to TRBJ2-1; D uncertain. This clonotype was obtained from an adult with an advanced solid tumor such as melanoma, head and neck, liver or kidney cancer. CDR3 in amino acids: CASSLATYNEQFF. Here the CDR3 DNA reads TGTGCCAGCAGCTTAGCTACCTACAATGAGCAGTTCTTC. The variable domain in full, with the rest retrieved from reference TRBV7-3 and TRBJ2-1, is GAGVSQTPSNKVTEKGKYVELRCDPISGHTALYWYRQSLGQGPEFLIYFQGTGAADDSGLPNDRFFAVRPEGSVSTLKIQRTERGDSAVYLCASSLATYNEQFFGPGTRLTVL.